This T cell receptor (beta chain) was sequenced during a study of blood T cell repertoires in COVID-19. Overall study: Samples came from the United States, Italy and Spain, spanning acute and convalescent COVID-19. T cells, B-cell-depleted T cells, or PBMCs provided the cDNA or gDNA that served as material.

Authors' analysis steps: From reference gene primer amplification, estimates of nucleated cell counts were derived. TCRdb keeps only in-frame clones here, not all; method: immunoSEQ multiplex PCR. V and J calls and clone size are as listed in that table; D and trimming were resolved from the DNA. The sample contains about 320,000 clones, around 82% of which appear only once. Specimen: peripheral blood. The sequence was obtained from a woman aged 50 to 60 with acute or convalescent COVID-19.

The CDR3 is CASSSLNQPQHF. CDR3 coding DNA: TGTGCCAGCAGTTCCCTCAATCAGCCCCAGCATTTT. This chain links TRBV27 with TRBJ1-5; D gene ambiguous. This CDR3 is 12 amino acids long. Germline V lookup: CDR1 MNHEY, CDR2 SMNVEV (reference sequence). V dropped 4 bases and J dropped 3 bases, with 4 bases sitting between them.